The rows below give T cell receptor beta chains drawn from one sample of a study of T-cell reconstitution after alpha-beta-depleted transplantation in children. MiXCR, applied by TCRdb to the PCR reads, yields one record per CDR3 protein. The sample includes 97,000 or so distinct CDR3 sequences, under 7% of them seen just once. This specimen was PBMCs, mostly from graft donor cells, taken 60 days after TCRalphabeta/CD19-depleted stem cell transplant. These receptors were collected from a female patient younger than 10 who had a stem cell transplant for Fanconi anemia, so the T cells may come from the graft donor. CDR3s include the opening cysteine and the closing phenylalanine or tryptophan. A D gene is named only where the DNA matches it firmly. The listing skips clone size in some rows; elsewhere it reads once, few, many or a size class.

j_call v_call clone_size d_call cdr3_nt cdr3_aa
TRBJ2-3 TRBV18 - - TGTGCCAGCTCACCACCGGCGGTCGGGAGTTCGGCTAGCACAGATACGCAGTATTTT CASSPPAVGSSASTDTQYF
TRBJ2-2 TRBV20-1 many - TGCAGTGCTAGAGAACCGCGGGCCAGCGCCACCGGGGAGCTGTTTTTT CSAREPRASATGELFF
TRBJ2-5 TRBV7-9 - - TGTGCCAGCAGCTTTCGACGCCGAGAGACCCAGTACTTC CASSFRRRETQYF
TRBJ2-5 TRBV10-3 many - TGTGCCACCGGACCTAGGGGGCAAGAGACCCAGTACTTC CATGPRGQETQYF
TRBJ2-1 TRBV7-3 few - TGTGCCAGCAGCTTAGAGACAGGCAATGAGCAGTTCTTC CASSLETGNEQFF
TRBJ1-1 TRBV12-3/TRBV12-4 many - TGTGCCAGCAGTTTAGGAGGAGGGAACACTGAAGCTTTCTTT CASSLGGGNTEAFF
TRBJ2-5 TRBV20-1 many - TGCAGTGCGCACTCGCTAGTAACGGGCCGGGAGACCCAGTACTTC CSAHSLVTGRETQYF
TRBJ2-2 TRBV30 many - TGTGCCTCACAGGGCACCGGGGAGCTGTTTTTT CASQGTGELFF
TRBJ1-5 TRBV12-3/TRBV12-4 medium-sized - TGTGCCAGCAGTTTGGGGTCCAGGGGACAGCCCCAGCATTTT CASSLGSRGQPQHF
TRBJ1-1 TRBV5-1 many - TGCGCCAGCAGCATCACAGGGATGGCTTTCTTT CASSITGMAFF
TRBJ2-1 TRBV20-1 few TRBD2 TGCAGTGCTACCAAGACTAGCGGGGGGACACACAATGAGCAGTTCTTC CSATKTSGGTHNEQFF
TRBJ2-3 TRBV6-2/TRBV6-3 few - TGTGCCAGCATCCCAACGTGGGCAGGGGCCACCACTACCTCTAGCACAGATACGCAGTATTTT CASIPTWAGATTTSSTDTQYF
TRBJ2-7 TRBV27 many - TGTGCCAGCAGTAAAGCCCAGGGCTACGAGCAGTACTTC CASSKAQGYEQYF
TRBJ2-5 TRBV18 many - TGTGCCAGCTCACCAGGGCGGAGAGAGACCCAGTACTTC CASSPGRRETQYF
TRBJ1-5 TRBV20-1 many - TGCAGTGCTAGAGTTAACGTACCATGGCAGCCCCAGCATTTT CSARVNVPWQPQHF
TRBJ2-3 TRBV6-4 - - TGTGCCAGCAGTCCCGGGACTCACCTCGGCACAGATACGCAGTATTTT CASSPGTHLGTDTQYF
TRBJ2-1 TRBV20-1 many - TGCAGTGCTAGCTCAGGTTACAATGAGCAGTTCTTC CSASSGYNEQFF
TRBJ1-5 TRBV9 many - TGTGCCAGCAGCCCCGGGAGGGGCAATCAGCCCCAGCATTTT CASSPGRGNQPQHF
TRBJ2-7 TRBV20-1 - TRBD2 TGCAGTGCTAGAGGATGGGCCCTCGTCAGCGGGGGGTATGAGCAGTACTTC CSARGWALVSGGYEQYF
TRBJ2-3 TRBV28 many - TGTGCCAGCAGTTTATTTGGGGGGTTCTCGCAGTATTTT CASSLFGGFSQYF
TRBJ2-2 TRBV14 many - TGTGCCAGCAGCCTAAATATGGGCACCGGGGAGCTGTTTTTT CASSLNMGTGELFF
TRBJ1-3 TRBV25-1 few - TGTGCCAGCAGTGAAGTAGGAACTGGAAACACCATATATTTT CASSEVGTGNTIYF
TRBJ1-2 TRBV28 many - TGTGCCAGCAGTTTAAGCACGATTTATGGCTACACCTTC CASSLSTIYGYTF
TRBJ1-1 TRBV28 many - TGTGCCAGCAGTTTTGAGGGCACTGAAGCTTTCTTT CASSFEGTEAFF
TRBJ2-7 TRBV5-1 many TRBD1 TGCGCCAGCAGCTGGAGGGACAGGCCCTCTTTCTACGAGCAGTACTTC CASSWRDRPSFYEQYF
TRBJ1-2 TRBV5-1 many - TGCGCCAGCAGCCCGGAGGGTTCCGGCCCCTCAGTCTACACCTTC CASSPEGSGPSVYTF
TRBJ2-1 TRBV7-2 - TRBD2 TGTGCCAGCAGCGTACTAGCGGGGAACTACAATGAGCAGTTCTTC CASSVLAGNYNEQFF
TRBJ1-2 TRBV5-1 few - TGCGCCAGCAGCTTGGACCGACCGGTTGGTGGCTACACCTTC CASSLDRPVGGYTF
TRBJ2-3 TRBV7-2 many TRBD2 TGTGCCAGCAGCTTCTCTAGCGGGGGGTATGCAGATACGCAGTATTTT CASSFSSGGYADTQYF
TRBJ2-3 TRBV5-1 many TRBD2 TGCGCCAGCAAGGGAGGGACAGATACGCAGTATTTT CASKGGTDTQYF
TRBJ2-1 TRBV5-1 - - TGCGCCAGCAGCGCCCTCCTAGCAAGTGAGCAGTTCTTC CASSALLASEQFF
TRBJ2-7 TRBV12-3/TRBV12-4 few TRBD1 TGTGCCAGCAGTTTTCAGGGGGACTACGAGCAGTACTTC CASSFQGDYEQYF
TRBJ2-7 TRBV30 few - TGTGCCTGGAGTCAGGCCACGCACCAAGAGCAGTACTTC CAWSQATHQEQYF
TRBJ2-7 TRBV20-1 many TRBD1 TGCAGTGCTAGGATGGGGACAGGGGTCAACTCCTACGAGCAGTACTTC CSARMGTGVNSYEQYF
TRBJ2-7 TRBV4-2 many - TGTGCCAGCAGCCAAGATAGGCTAGCTCCTTACGAGCAGTACTTC CASSQDRLAPYEQYF
TRBJ2-6 TRBV28 many - TGTGCCAGCAGTTTACCGACAGGGAGGTCTGGGGCCAACGTCCTGACTTTC CASSLPTGRSGANVLTF
TRBJ2-3 TRBV4-2 - TRBD2 TGTGCCAGCAGCCTCCTCGGGACTAGCGGGGTAGATACGCAGTATTTT CASSLLGTSGVDTQYF
TRBJ2-5 TRBV4-1 many TRBD2 TGCGCCAGCAGCCAAGATGCCCCGACTAGCGGGGACGAGACCCAGTACTTC CASSQDAPTSGDETQYF
TRBJ2-6 TRBV29-1 many - TGCAGCGTCTCTTTGGACCCGGGCTCTGGGGCCAACGTCCTGACTTTC CSVSLDPGSGANVLTF
TRBJ2-2 TRBV6-5 few - TGTGCCAGCAGTTACTCGCTAGGGAATTTCGGAACCGGGGAGCTGTTTTTT CASSYSLGNFGTGELFF
TRBJ2-1 TRBV20-1 many - TGCAGTGCTTCCGAGTGGGGCAATGAGCAGTTCTTC CSASEWGNEQFF
TRBJ2-1 TRBV2 many TRBD1 TGTGCCAGCAGTCGGGACAGGGGCTACAATGAGCAGTTCTTC CASSRDRGYNEQFF
TRBJ2-3 TRBV2 many TRBD1 TGTGCCAGCAGTACCGCCCAGGGGGGCACAGATACGCAGTATTTT CASSTAQGGTDTQYF
TRBJ2-2 TRBV28 many - TGTGCCAGCAGTCTAGTATTCGGATTAGGGGAGCTGTTTTTT CASSLVFGLGELFF
TRBJ2-5 TRBV7-2 many TRBD1 TGTGCCAGCAGCTCAGGACAGGGTTTCGAGACCCAGTACTTC CASSSGQGFETQYF
TRBJ2-7 TRBV10-2 many TRBD2 TGCGCCACCAGGACTAGAATCGAGCAGTACTTC CATRTRIEQYF
TRBJ1-2 TRBV3-1 - TRBD1 TGTGCCAGCAGAACCGGGACAGGCGGCTACACCTTC CASRTGTGGYTF
TRBJ2-7 TRBV28 many - TGTGCCAGCAGTTTGAACCTCGGCGGCTACGAGCAGTACTTC CASSLNLGGYEQYF
TRBJ2-5 TRBV2 - TRBD2 TGTGCCAGCAGTGAAGGGGGGCGGGGGGGCAGGTACCAAGAGACCCAGTACTTC CASSEGGRGGRYQETQYF
TRBJ2-5 TRBV4-1 few - TGCGCCAGCAGCCAAGATCACTACCAAGAGACCCAGTACTTC CASSQDHYQETQYF
TRBJ2-1 TRBV18 - TRBD2 TGTGCCAGCTCACAACTAGCGGGGGGACCCTACAATGAGCAGTTCTTC CASSQLAGGPYNEQFF
TRBJ2-5 TRBV6-6 many TRBD1 TGTGCCAGCAGGAACACAGGGGGAGAGACCCAGTACTTC CASRNTGGETQYF
TRBJ2-7 TRBV11-2 - - TGTGCCAGCAGCTTAGACCCAGGCAATGTCTACGAGCAGTACTTC CASSLDPGNVYEQYF